This passage covers 24 T cell receptor beta chains from one sample sequenced in a study of blood T cell repertoires in COVID-19. Clones were read by immunoSEQ multiplex PCR, and TCRdb kept only the in-frame ones, dropping some. The sample lists about 120,000 clones; approximately 87% were seen once. Material: peripheral blood. Source of these receptors: a man younger than 45 with acute or convalescent COVID-19.

The chain employs TRBV3-1 (or the pseudogene TRBV3-2) and TRBJ2-2; TRBD2 is a possible D gene (6 bases). CDR3 length equals 16 residues. Germline values: CDR1 LGHDT, CDR2 YNNKEL (reference sequence). V dropped 4 bases and J dropped 4 bases, with 16 bases sitting between them. CDR3 nucleotide sequence: TGTGCCAGCAGCCCCCGACTAGGAAGGGGCACCGGGGAGCTGTTTTTT. It encodes CASSPRLGRGTGELFF.

The V gene is TRBV9, the J gene TRBJ1-2; D is undetermined. Germline assignment: CDR1 SGDLS and CDR2 YYNGEE. The CDR3 is 12 residues long. V was trimmed by 4 bases and J by 3 bases, leaving 7 bases between them. The CDR3: CASSPNYYGYTF. In nucleotides, the CDR3 is TGTGCCAGCAGCCCAAACTACTATGGCTACACCTTC. Combining the CDR3 with reference TRBV9 and TRBJ1-2 gives the whole variable domain DSGVTQTPKHLITATGQRVTLRCSPRSGDLSVYWYQQSLDQGLQFLIQYYNGEERAKGNILERFSAQQFPDLHSELNLSSLELGDSALYFCASSPNYYGYTFGSGTRLTVV.

This clone is judged medium-sized (0.01 to 0.1%). This chain connects TRBV6-2 or TRBV6-3 to TRBJ1-5; D is unclear. The CDR3 contains 21 residues. Trimming left V 2 bases short and J 0 bases short, with 26 bases between. CDR1 is MNHEY, CDR2 SVGEGT, per germline. CDR3 residues: CASSYRPAGRFPRYSNQPQHF. As DNA, the CDR3 is TGTGCCAGCAGTTACAGGCCAGCAGGCCGATTCCCCCGTTATAGCAATCAGCCCCAGCATTTT.

The chain couples TRBV9 to TRBJ2-7, with a weak D call TRBD2 (5 bases). There are 14 residues in the CDR3. CDR1 SGDLS and CDR2 YYNGEE come from the germline V gene. V shed 4 bases and J shed 2 bases, with 13 bases lying between them. The CDR3, as DNA: TGTGCCAGCAGCCCCGCGGGCACTACCTACGAGCAGTACTTC. It codes for CASSPAGTTYEQYF.

V is TRBV9 and J is TRBJ1-2; 9 nucleotides align to TRBD1. After removal of 4 bases from V and 7 bases from J, the junction contained 11 bases not matched to a gene. Germline assignment: CDR1 SGDLS and CDR2 YYNGEE. The CDR3 loop spans 15 amino acids. CDR3 nucleotides: TGTGCCAGCAGCTCCTCAACAGGGGGCCCCTTTGGCTACACCTTC. This encodes CASSSSTGGPFGYTF.

This clone has more than one count but fewer than ten. The chain links TRBV5-8 to TRBJ2-5; TRBD2 aligns across 7 bases. V trimming: 4 bases; J trimming: 10 bases; junction bases outside the gene matches: 10. Germline loops: CDR1 SGHTS, CDR2 YDEGEE. The CDR3 runs 13 residues. CDR3 DNA: TGTGCCAGCAGCACGGGACTCAGCGGGATCCAGTACTTC. It specifies CASSTGLSGIQYF.

The rearrangement uses TRBV4-3 and TRBJ2-3; TRBD2 might be the D (6 bases). Germline loops: CDR1 LGHNA, CDR2 YSLEER. CDR3 length: 15 amino acids. Trimming removed 0 bases at V and 8 bases at J, with 15 bases between. In DNA, the CDR3 is TGCGCCAGCAGCCAAGATGGAGGGGCCCGGGGTACGCAGTATTTT. As protein: CASSQDGGARGTQYF.

The chain is built from TRBV3-1 (or the pseudogene TRBV3-2) and TRBJ1-1; D unclear. The length of the CDR3 is 14 residues. Germline lookup yields CDR1 LGHDT and CDR2 YNNKEL (reference sequence). V shed 4 bases and J shed 0 bases, with 9 bases lying between them. This chain's CDR3 is CASSPRGMNTEAFF. The CDR3, as DNA: TGTGCCAGCAGCCCCCGCGGGATGAACACTGAAGCTTTCTTT.

The chain is built from TRBV2 and TRBJ1-5; D not certain. CDR3 size: 13 residues. Germline V gene data show CDR1 as SNHLY and CDR2 as FYNNEI. V was clipped by 4 bases and J by 1 base, with 5 bases between them. In DNA form, the CDR3 reads TGTGCCAGCAGTGGGGAGAGCAATCAGCCCCAGCATTTT. Translating it yields CASSGESNQPQHF. Full variable domain (remainder filled in from reference TRBV2 and TRBJ1-5): EPEVTQTPSHQVTQMGQEVILRCVPISNHLYFYWYRQILGQKVEFLVSFYNNEISEKSEIFDDQFSVERPDGSNFTLKIRSTKLEDSAMYFCASSGESNQPQHFGDGTRLSIL.

The chain's CDR3 is CASSDGIGTANNSPLHF. The CDR3 coding sequence is TGCGCCAGCAGCGACGGAATAGGGACAGCTAATAATTCACCCCTCCACTTT. The J gene is TRBJ1-6, the V gene TRBV4-1, with 7 bases aligning to TRBD1. CDR1 and CDR2 from the germline V gene are MGHRA and YSYEKL. The CDR3 totals 17 residues. V trimming: 5 bases; J trimming: 5 bases; junction bases outside the gene matches: 12.

The chain carries TRBV27 and TRBJ2-1; TRBD2 is a possible D gene (6 bases). The germline V gene has CDR1 MNHEY and CDR2 SMNVEV (reference sequence). V lost 4 bases and J 4 bases, leaving 11 bases between the germline ends. This CDR3 contains 14 residues. CDR3 protein: CASSYSGGYNEQFF. CDR3 nucleotide sequence: TGTGCCAGCAGTTACAGCGGAGGGTACAATGAGCAGTTCTTC.

This chain uses TRBV7-2 with TRBJ1-6; the match to TRBD1 covers 8 bases. This CDR3 region has 14 residues. Germline V gene lookup returns CDR1 SGHTA and CDR2 FQGNSA. The ends lost 1 base at V and 10 bases at J; junction bases unmatched: 3. The CDR3 is CASSLVRTGSPLHF. The CDR3 DNA reads TGTGCCAGCAGCTTAGTCAGGACAGGGTCACCCCTCCACTTT.

This clone was picked up a small number of times. The chain has TRBV9 and TRBJ2-3; no clear D gene. CDR3 size: 14 residues. The V end lost 0 bases, the J end lost 5 bases, and 10 bases lay between the germline ends. Germline CDR1 and CDR2: SGDLS and YYNGEE. This chain's CDR3 is CASSVDPTGDTQYF. The CDR3 coding sequence is TGTGCCAGCAGCGTAGACCCTACGGGAGATACGCAGTATTTT.

The gene calls are TRBV7-9 and TRBJ2-3; TRBD2 agrees at 7 bases. V trimming: 4 bases; J trimming: 3 bases; junction bases outside the gene matches: 10. The CDR3 extends over 16 amino acids. Germline assignment: CDR1 SEHNR and CDR2 FQNEAQ (reference sequence). DNA for the CDR3: TGTGCCAGCAGCTCACGAGTGGGGCGGGGGACAGATACGCAGTATTTT. Amino acids: CASSSRVGRGTDTQYF.

This clone was seen just once. J is TRBJ1-1 and V is TRBV25-1; possible D gene TRBD1, 5 bases. CDR1 is MGHDK and CDR2 is SYGVNS in the germline V gene. V was trimmed by 9 bases and J by 8 bases, leaving 13 bases between them. The CDR3 spans 11 residues. The CDR3 DNA sequence: TGTGCCAGTGGAACCGGGGGGGAAGCTTTCTTT. Amino acid sequence: CASGTGGEAFF. The full variable domain, completed using reference TRBV25-1 and TRBJ1-1, is EADIYQTPRYLVIGTGKKITLECSQTMGHDKMYWYQQDPGMELHLIHYSYGVNSTEKGDLSSESTVSRIRTEHFPLTLESARPSHTSQYLCASGTGGEAFFGQGTRLTVV.

The chain employs TRBV7-6 and TRBJ2-3, with 12 bases identical to TRBD2. The CDR3 sequence is 18 residues long. The trim removed 1 base at V and 0 bases at J, leaving 5 bases unmatched. Germline CDR1 is SGHVS and CDR2 is FNYEAQ. The CDR3 nucleotides read TGTGCCAGCAGCTTAGAGACTAGCGGGAGTGCTAGCACAGATACGCAGTATTTT. Translated, it gives CASSLETSGSASTDTQYF.

This clone turned up a few times. This chain links TRBV6-1 with TRBJ2-2; 7 bases agree with TRBD1. The CDR3 consists of 16 residues. V was pared by 3 bases and J by 0 bases, with 4 bases of the junction left unmatched. The germline gives CDR1 MNHNS, CDR2 SASEGT. In DNA, the CDR3 is TGTGCCAGCAGTGATCCGGGACAGTCGAACACCGGGGAGCTGTTTTTT. It is translated as CASSDPGQSNTGELFF.

The chain has TRBV27 and TRBJ2-7, with 10 bases that match TRBD2. The CDR3 spans 17 residues. CDR1 and CDR2 from the germline V gene are MNHEY and SMNVEV (reference sequence). Germline trimming cut 3 bases from V and 2 bases from J; bases unmatched to any gene: 10. The CDR3 DNA follows: TGTGCCAGCAGTTTGGGATCTCTAGCGGGGGATACCTACGAGCAGTACTTC. This codes for CASSLGSLAGDTYEQYF.

The chain couples TRBV11-3 to TRBJ1-1; a possible D gene is TRBD1 (5 bases). Germline CDR1 reads SGHNT; CDR2 reads YENEEA. CDR3 length equals 12 residues. The V end was cut by 2 bases, the J end by 8 bases, with 9 bases between. CDR3 loop: CASSLLGGEAFF. CDR3 coding DNA: TGTGCCAGCAGCTTATTGGGGGGAGAAGCTTTCTTT. The complete variable domain, with remaining parts taken from reference TRBV11-3 and TRBJ1-1, reads EAGVVQSPRYKIIEKKQPVAFWCNPISGHNTLYWYLQNLGQGPELLIRYENEEAVDDSQLPKDRFSAERLKGVDSTLKIQPAELGDSAVYLCASSLLGGEAFFGQGTRLTVV.

A few counts support this clone. The chain uses TRBV6-9 and TRBJ1-2; D may be TRBD1 (5 bases). The V and J ends lost 10 bases and 7 bases respectively, with 25 bases between them. Per the germline V gene, CDR1 is MNHGY and CDR2 is SVAAGI. The CDR3 length is 15 residues. As DNA, the CDR3 is TGTGCCACCCCACTGTGGGAAGTGGGGCGTCTTGGCTACACCTTC. Amino acid sequence: CATPLWEVGRLGYTF.

This chain connects TRBV5-1 to TRBJ1-6, with 9 nucleotides matching TRBD1. CDR1 SGHRS and CDR2 YFSETQ come from the germline V gene. The V segment lost 3 bases and the J segment 7 bases; nucleotides outside the gene matches: 5. The CDR3 length is 15 residues. CDR3 amino acids: CASSYGTGWNSPLHF. CDR3 nucleotide sequence: TGCGCCAGCAGCTACGGGACAGGGTGGAATTCACCCCTCCACTTT.

The chain has TRBV20-1 and TRBJ2-1; 10 bases are a match to TRBD1. The length of the CDR3 is 13 residues. J gave up 9 bases and V 3 bases, and 5 bases lay outside the gene matches. Germline loops: CDR1 DFQATT, CDR2 SNEGSKA (reference sequence). The CDR3 DNA follows: TGCAGTGCTAGTTTGCGGACAGGGGGTGAGCAGTTCTTC. Translation gives CSASLRTGGEQFF.

The CDR3 DNA reads TGTGCCAGCAGTTACCCAACCGGGACAGGGCATTCACCCCTCCACTTT. It specifies CASSYPTGTGHSPLHF. J is TRBJ1-6 and V is TRBV6-5, with 9 bases fitting TRBD1. Germline V lookup: CDR1 MNHEY, CDR2 SVGAGI. The CDR3 sequence is 16 residues long. Trimming took 2 bases from V and 8 from J; bases not matched to a gene: 7.

J is TRBJ2-1 and V is TRBV11-1; 10 nucleotides match TRBD1. Germline-derived CDR1 and CDR2 are SGHAT and FQDESV (reference sequence). V lost 6 bases, J lost 2 bases, and 4 bases stayed unmatched. This CDR3 is 15 amino acids long. The CDR3 sequence is CASSPGTGAYNEQFF. The CDR3 DNA is TGTGCCAGCAGTCCCGGGACAGGGGCCTACAATGAGCAGTTCTTC.